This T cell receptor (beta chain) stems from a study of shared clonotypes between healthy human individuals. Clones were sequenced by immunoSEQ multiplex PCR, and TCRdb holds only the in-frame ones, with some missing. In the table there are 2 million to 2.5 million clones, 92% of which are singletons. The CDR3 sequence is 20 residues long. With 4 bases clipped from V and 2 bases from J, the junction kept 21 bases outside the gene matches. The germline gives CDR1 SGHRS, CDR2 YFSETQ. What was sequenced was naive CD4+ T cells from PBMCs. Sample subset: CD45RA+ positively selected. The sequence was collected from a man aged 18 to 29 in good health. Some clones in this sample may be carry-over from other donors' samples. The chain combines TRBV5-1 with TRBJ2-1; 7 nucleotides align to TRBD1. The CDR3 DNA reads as TGCGCCAGCAGCCGGACGCCGGCGGCTCTGACCCAGGGGGCCTACAATGAGCAGTTCTTC. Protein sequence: CASSRTPAALTQGAYNEQFF.